The 20 T cell receptor beta chains reported below all come from one sample, sequenced in a study of blood T cell repertoires in COVID-19. Method: immunoSEQ multiplex PCR; TCRdb's copy keeps in-frame clones and lacks some. The data show just over 650,000 clones, 75% to 90% seen once. The sequencing input was peripheral blood. The receptors here all came from a young woman with acute or convalescent COVID-19.

This rearrangement joins TRBV4-1 to TRBJ1-5, with D possibly being TRBD1 (5 bases). Per the germline V gene, CDR1 is MGHRA and CDR2 is YSYEKL. CDR3 length: 15 residues. Trimming removed 4 bases at V and 0 bases at J, with 10 bases between. CDR3 DNA sequence: TGCGCCAGCAGCCGAGCCAGGGATAGCAATCAGCCCCAGCATTTT. Its protein product is CASSRARDSNQPQHF.

CDR3 protein: CASSDDRAQPQHF. The CDR3 region has the DNA TGTGCCAGTAGTGACGACAGGGCCCAGCCCCAGCATTTT. V and J are TRBV19 and TRBJ1-5; 7 nucleotides align to TRBD1. CDR1 is LNHDA, CDR2 SQIVND, per germline (reference sequence). V gave up 5 bases and J gave up 7 bases; unmatched junction bases: 5. CDR3 length: 13 amino acids.

This clone was seen only once. The chain links TRBV21-1 to TRBJ1-6; the DNA was not used to check the table's D call, TRBD1. TRBV21-1 is assigned pseudogene status. The CDR3 runs 17 residues. This chain's CDR3 is CASSKGPRDRNNSPLHF. In DNA, the CDR3 is TGTGCCAGCAGCAAGGGGCCGCGGGACAGAAATAATTCACCCCTCCACTTT.

The chain links TRBV4-1 to TRBJ2-1; tentative D call: TRBD1 (5 bases). V was shortened by 1 base and J by 2 bases, with 9 bases between the two germline ends. The CDR3 is 15 amino acids. The germline V gene has CDR1 MGHRA and CDR2 YSYEKL. The DNA for the CDR3 is TGCGCCAGCAGCCAAGGTACAGGTACCTACAATGAGCAGTTCTTC. Its protein product is CASSQGTGTYNEQFF.

V and J are TRBV10-3 and TRBJ1-1, with TRBD1 identical over 10 bases. The length of the CDR3 is 14 residues. Per germline, CDR1 ENHRY and CDR2 SYGVKD. V lost 6 bases and J lost 10; bases outside the gene matches: 11. The CDR3 reads CAISGFPTGGIAFF. CDR3 in DNA: TGTGCCATCAGCGGGTTTCCGACAGGGGGCATAGCTTTCTTT.

The V and J genes are TRBV3-1 (or the pseudogene TRBV3-2) and TRBJ1-1; D might be TRBD1 (6 bases). The CDR3 is 15 amino acids. Germline lookup yields CDR1 LGHDT and CDR2 YNNKEL (reference sequence). The V gene lost 4 bases and the J gene lost 5 bases, with 17 bases spanning the gap. DNA for the CDR3: TGTGCCAGCAGCCTGTCGCCCAGGGGCGGGACTGAAGCTTTCTTT. Translation gives CASSLSPRGGTEAFF.

The chain uses TRBV5-1 and TRBJ2-5; weak D call: TRBD2 (6 bases). The CDR3 sequence is 13 residues long. The V gene lost 4 bases and the J gene lost 5 bases, with 12 bases spanning the gap. Germline V gene data show CDR1 as SGHRS and CDR2 as YFSETQ. The CDR3 protein is CASSIGGRETQYF. CDR3 nucleotide sequence: TGCGCCAGCAGCATCGGAGGGCGGGAGACCCAGTACTTC. The variable domain in full, completed from reference TRBV5-1 and TRBJ2-5, reads KAGVTQTPRYLIKTRGQQVTLSCSPISGHRSVSWYQQTPGQGLQFLFEYFSETQRNKGNFPGRFSGRQFSNSRSEMNVSTLELGDSALYLCASSIGGRETQYFGPGTRLLVL.

The gene calls are TRBV14 and TRBJ1-1; D gene unclear. Trimming stripped 0 bases from V and 8 bases from J, with 7 bases between. This CDR3 has 12 amino acids. The germline V gene has CDR1 SGHDN and CDR2 FVKESK. This CDR3 reads CASSQDLGEAFF. In DNA form, the CDR3 reads TGTGCCAGCAGCCAAGATCTCGGGGAAGCTTTCTTT. The whole variable domain, remainder taken from reference TRBV14 and TRBJ1-1, is EAGVTQFPSHSVIEKGQTVTLRCDPISGHDNLYWYRRVMGKEIKFLLHFVKESKQDESGMPNNRFLAERTGGTYSTLKVQPAELEDSGVYFCASSQDLGEAFFGQGTRLTVV.

This chain joins TRBV30 and TRBJ1-3; unclear D gene. Germline values: CDR1 GTSNPN, CDR2 SVGIG (reference sequence). With 2 bases removed from V and 1 base from J, the gap between germline ends came to 12 bases. The CDR3 is made up of 15 amino acids. CDR3 loop: CAWSSPSGSGNTIYF. CDR3 in DNA: TGTGCCTGGAGTTCTCCGTCGGGGTCTGGAAACACCATATATTTT.

This clone was picked up a small number of times. The chain couples TRBV7-9 to TRBJ2-7; TRBD1 might be the D (5 bases). V dropped 9 bases and J dropped 5 bases, with 11 bases sitting between them. The germline V gene encodes CDR1 SEHNR and CDR2 FQNEAQ (reference sequence). The CDR3 extends over 11 amino acids. CDR3 sequence reads: CASKGWDEQYF. The CDR3 DNA is TGTGCCAGTAAGGGGTGGGACGAGCAGTACTTC.

The rearrangement links TRBV28 to TRBJ2-7; 10 nucleotides align to TRBD1. Trimming removed 6 bases from V and 5 bases from J; junction bases left unmatched: 10. The germline CDR1 and CDR2 sequences are MDHEN and SYDVKM. CDR3 length: 15 amino acids. The CDR3 nucleotides read TGTGCCAGCAGGTCGCCGGGACAGGGGTCCGACGAGCAGTACTTC. This encodes CASRSPGQGSDEQYF.

This chain links TRBV6-5 with TRBJ1-1; no definite D call. V shed 4 bases and J shed 1 base, with 13 bases lying between them. The CDR3 is 15 amino acids. CDR1 and CDR2 from the germline V gene are MNHEY and SVGAGI. The CDR3 bases are TGTGCCAGCAGTTTGCCGGGTAGCCAGAACACTGAAGCTTTCTTT. Residues: CASSLPGSQNTEAFF.

CDR3 bases: TGTGCCAGCAGCCAAGTCCGGCAGGCCTACGAGCAGTACTTC. It translates to CASSQVRQAYEQYF. This rearrangement joins TRBV3-1 (or the pseudogene TRBV3-2) to TRBJ2-7; D is unclear. Germline V lookup: CDR1 LGHDT, CDR2 YNNKEL (reference sequence). The V end was cut by 1 base, the J end by 2 bases, with 9 bases between. The CDR3 loop spans 14 amino acids.

This chain links TRBV6-6 with TRBJ1-6; D not certain. V lost 6 bases and J lost 7, with 10 bases in between. The length of the CDR3 is 13 residues. Germline V gene sequence: CDR1 MNHNY, CDR2 SVGAGI (reference sequence). The CDR3 region has the DNA TGTGCCAGCAGCCCTTGGGCAAATTCACCCCTCCACTTT. The encoded protein is CASSPWANSPLHF.

The CDR3 sequence: CASSRSGTDYGYTF. As DNA, the CDR3 is TGTGCCAGCAGCCGGTCCGGGACAGACTATGGCTACACCTTC. V is TRBV3-1 (or the pseudogene TRBV3-2) and J is TRBJ1-2, with TRBD1 identical over 7 bases. The CDR3 contains 14 residues. V shed 4 bases and J 3 bases; nucleotides not matched to a gene: 5. Germline values: CDR1 LGHDT, CDR2 YNNKEL (reference sequence).

The chain recombines TRBV19 with TRBJ2-3; tentatively, D is TRBD1 (6 bases). Germline V gives CDR1 LNHDA, CDR2 SQIVND (reference sequence). The V end lost 9 bases, the J end lost 4 bases, and 20 bases lay between the germline ends. The CDR3 consists of 15 residues. Here the CDR3 reads CASTRQGLVPDTQYF. The CDR3 coding sequence is TGTGCCAGCACACGCCAGGGGTTGGTTCCAGATACGCAGTATTTT.

The chain combines TRBV9 with TRBJ2-1; 13 bases are a match to TRBD2. Germline values: CDR1 SGDLS, CDR2 YYNGEE. J gave up 7 bases and V 0 bases, and 7 bases lay outside the gene matches. The CDR3 is made up of 17 amino acids. The CDR3 nucleotides read TGTGCCAGCAGCGTAGCGGGGGGACTAGCGGGGCTAAATGAGCAGTTCTTC. This encodes CASSVAGGLAGLNEQFF.

V is TRBV7-9 and J is TRBJ2-5; D gene ambiguous. The V end lost 0 bases, the J end lost 0 bases, and 11 bases lay between the germline ends. The CDR3 runs 16 residues. Germline V gene data show CDR1 as SEHNR and CDR2 as FQNEAQ (reference sequence). CDR3 bases: TGTGCCAGCAGCTTAGCGTTAAGCAGGTACCAAGAGACCCAGTACTTC. Translating gives CASSLALSRYQETQYF. Together with reference TRBV7-9 and TRBJ2-5, the CDR3 gives the full variable domain: DTGVSQNPRHKITKRGQNVTFRCDPISEHNRLYWYRQTLGQGPEFLTYFQNEAQLEKSRLLSDRFSAERPKGSFSTLEIQRTEQGDSAMYLCASSLALSRYQETQYFGPGTRLLVL.

A note on this clone: Other DNA sequences in this sample translate to the same CDR3. The V and J genes are TRBV24-1 and TRBJ2-2, with D uncertain. This CDR3 contains 14 residues. Germline CDR1 and CDR2: KGHDR and SFDVKD. Trimming took 4 bases from V and 0 from J, leaving 5 bases between them. Here the CDR3 reads CATSDPANTGELFF. As DNA, the CDR3 is TGTGCCACCAGTGACCCCGCGAACACCGGGGAGCTGTTTTTT.

The chain joins TRBV3-1 (or the pseudogene TRBV3-2) to TRBJ2-3; 9 bases align to TRBD2. The CDR3 covers 17 residues. V shed 0 bases, J shed 6 bases, and the junction held 10 bases outside the gene matches. CDR1 is LGHDT, CDR2 YNNKEL, per germline (reference sequence). CDR3 bases: TGTGCCAGCAGCCAAGAGTTCGGCGGGGGGGGAGCCGATACGCAGTATTTT. Translated, it gives CASSQEFGGGGADTQYF.